Listed below are T cell receptor beta chains from one sample, sequenced in a study of CD8 T cells in ankylosing spondylitis. TCRdb reprocessed the 5' RACE reads via MiXCR and lists one record per CDR3 protein. The repertoire consists of about 420,000 distinct CDR3 sequences, with 20% to 25% occurring once and the leading ten covering roughly 16%. Sequenced sample: blood, either unsorted or a sorted T cell fraction (not recorded which). These receptors all stem from a male donor with ankylosing spondylitis. CDR3s include the opening cysteine and the closing phenylalanine or tryptophan. A D gene is named only where the DNA matches it firmly. Only part of the rows carry a size: once, few, many, or a class if the clone is expanded.

V gene	D gene	clone size	J gene	CDR3 DNA	CDR3 protein
TRBV25-1	.	few	TRBJ1-3	TGTGCCAGCAGTGCAACGGGCGACAGGATCTCTGGAAACACCATATATTTT	CASSATGDRISGNTIYF
TRBV20-1	TRBD1	.	TRBJ2-7	TGCAGAACCTCCGGGACAGGGGTAGGTGAGCAGTACTTC	CRTSGTGVGEQYF
TRBV20-1	.	.	TRBJ2-7	TGCAGTGCTAGAGATCCCGGATCAAGACGATTTTCCTACGAGCAGTACTTC	CSARDPGSRRFSYEQYF
TRBV29-1	TRBD2	.	TRBJ2-3	TGCAGCGTAACCGGGACTAGCGGGAGCGCAGATACGCAGTATTTT	CSVTGTSGSADTQYF
TRBV20-1	.	.	TRBJ1-1	TGCAGTGCTAGAGATTTAGGACAGTCCGGGTCTGAAGCTTTCTTT	CSARDLGQSGSEAFF
TRBV19	TRBD1	.	TRBJ2-7	TGTGCCAGTAGTATTCGGCGCGGGACAGGTACCTACGAGCAGTACTTC	CASSIRRGTGTYEQYF
TRBV5-1	TRBD2	.	TRBJ2-7	TGCGCCAGCAGTACCACTAGCGGGGGTGGTATAGAGCAGTACTTC	CASSTTSGGGIEQYF
TRBV20-1	TRBD2	.	TRBJ2-7	TGCTGTGCTAGATCGGGACTAGCGGGAGGTCTGGGCGAGCAGTACTTC	CCARSGLAGGLGEQYF
TRBV6-1	.	few	TRBJ2-3	TGTGCCAGCAGTGCCAGCTACACAGATACGCAGTATTTT	CASSASYTDTQYF
TRBV29-1	.	many	TRBJ1-1	TGCAGCGTTGAAATAGTCCGGCTGAACACTGAAGCTTTCTTT	CSVEIVRLNTEAFF
TRBV27	TRBD1	many	TRBJ1-5	TGTGCCAGCAAGACAGGGGGAGGTGCCCAGCATTTT	CASKTGGGAQHF
TRBV9	.	.	TRBJ2-1	TGTGCCAGCAACGAGGGAGTCTCCTACAATGAGCAGTTCTTC	CASNEGVSYNEQFF
TRBV11-2	.	few	TRBJ2-7	TGTGCCAGCAGCTTAGATCGGGTCGGACCGAACGAGCAGTACTTC	CASSLDRVGPNEQYF
TRBV29-1	TRBD1	few	TRBJ1-1	TGCAGCATCAGCAGGGGGATGAACACTGAAGCTTTCTTT	CSISRGMNTEAFF
TRBV6-1	TRBD1	.	TRBJ1-1	TGTGCCAGCCAACGAATACAGGGGGGCACTGAAGCTTTCTTT	CASQRIQGGTEAFF
TRBV27	.	once	TRBJ2-7	TGTGCCAGCAGTGGGACATCCCCGATGCGGGAGCAGTACTTC	CASSGTSPMREQYF
TRBV28	.	many	TRBJ2-7	TGTGCCAGCAGGTGGCGGGGAGCGGAGAAATCCTACGAGCAGTACTTC	CASRWRGAEKSYEQYF